These 5 T cell receptor beta chains were sequenced from one sample in a study of blood T cell repertoires in COVID-19. Using immunoSEQ multiplex PCR, the repertoire was profiled, and TCRdb retains in-frame clones only, with some absent. This sample has some 150,000 clones, with more than 75% found just once. The sequenced sample consisted of peripheral blood. These receptors were collected from a man aged 65 to 85 with acute or convalescent COVID-19.

About this clone itself: Other DNA sequences in this specimen translate into the identical CDR3. The rearrangement uses TRBV18 and TRBJ1-5, with TRBD1 matching over 8 bases. The V gene end was trimmed by 3 bases and the J gene end by 4 bases; junction bases not matched to a gene: 5. This CDR3 has 15 amino acids. Germline CDR1 is KGHSH and CDR2 is LQKENI. Here the CDR3 DNA reads TGTGCCAGCTCACCGGTGGGGACAGGTAATCAGCCCCAGCATTTT. Residues: CASSPVGTGNQPQHF.

In its sample, this clone was seen once. V gene TRBV3-1 (or the pseudogene TRBV3-2) combines with J gene TRBJ2-2; D is possibly TRBD2 (6 bases). This CDR3 region has 16 residues. Trimming left V 0 bases short and J 7 bases short, with 15 bases between. The germline V gene has CDR1 LGHDT and CDR2 YNNKEL (reference sequence). This CDR3 reads CASSQDATGAGGELFF. The CDR3 DNA sequence: TGTGCCAGCAGCCAAGACGCGACGGGAGCGGGCGGGGAGCTGTTTTTT.

The genes are TRBV30 and TRBJ2-7; 7 nucleotides align to TRBD2. V lost 1 base and J lost 3; bases outside the gene matches: 6. Per germline, CDR1 GTSNPN and CDR2 SVGIG (reference sequence). The CDR3 is made up of 14 amino acids. In DNA, the CDR3 is TGTGCCTGGAGTGATGGGAGGGCGGGCTACGAGCAGTACTTC. Translating it yields CAWSDGRAGYEQYF.

This chain joins TRBV6-5 and TRBJ1-1; the match to TRBD1 covers 11 bases. The CDR3 runs to 15 residues. CDR1 MNHEY and CDR2 SVGAGI come from the germline V gene. J was trimmed by 5 bases and V by 8 bases; bases with no gene match: 10. The CDR3 DNA reads TGTGCCAGCCTTCCCGGACAGGGGGCGATAACTGAAGCTTTCTTT. This encodes CASLPGQGAITEAFF.

The chain combines TRBV7-9 with TRBJ1-3, with D tentatively TRBD1 (6 bases). From germline, CDR1 is SEHNR and CDR2 FQNEAQ (reference sequence). The CDR3 is 15 residues long. V lost 4 bases to trimming and J lost 3 bases, with 13 bases between them. Written as DNA, the CDR3 is TGTGCCAGCAGCTACCCACAGGGCCTTGGAAACACCATATATTTT. This encodes CASSYPQGLGNTIYF.